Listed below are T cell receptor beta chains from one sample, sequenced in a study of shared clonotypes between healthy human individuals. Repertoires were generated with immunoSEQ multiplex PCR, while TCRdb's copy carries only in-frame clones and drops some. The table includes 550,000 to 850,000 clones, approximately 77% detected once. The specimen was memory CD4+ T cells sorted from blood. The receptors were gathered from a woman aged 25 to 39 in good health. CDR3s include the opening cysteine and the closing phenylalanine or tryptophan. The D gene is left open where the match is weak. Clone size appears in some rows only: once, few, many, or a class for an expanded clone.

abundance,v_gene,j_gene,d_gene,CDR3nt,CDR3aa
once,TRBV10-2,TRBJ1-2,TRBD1,TGCGCCAGCAGTGAGTCAGCGACAGGGCTCCATGGCTACACCTTC,CASSESATGLHGYTF
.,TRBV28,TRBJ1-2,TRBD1,TGTGCCAGCAGTTTAGGCGGGCAGGGGGCTGGCTACACCTTC,CASSLGGQGAGYTF
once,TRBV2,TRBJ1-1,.,TGTGCCAGCACTAGCCAAATGAACACTGAAGCTTTCTTT,CASTSQMNTEAFF
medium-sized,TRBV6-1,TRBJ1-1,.,TGTGCCAGCAGTGCGGGACCCTACAACACTGAAGCTTTCTTT,CASSAGPYNTEAFF
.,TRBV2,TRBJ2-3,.,TGTGCCAGCTCAGGGGCACAGCTTCGCACAGATACGCAGTATTTT,CASSGAQLRTDTQYF
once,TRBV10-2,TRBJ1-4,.,TGCGCCAGCAGTGTACTTAAGGAAAAACTGTTTTTT,CASSVLKEKLFF
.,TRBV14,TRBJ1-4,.,TGTGCCAGCAGCCAAAGGGTAACTAATGAAAAACTGTTTTTT,CASSQRVTNEKLFF
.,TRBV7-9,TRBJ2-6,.,TGTGCCAGCACCCTCGTCGCTGGGGCCAACGTCCTGACTTTC,CASTLVAGANVLTF
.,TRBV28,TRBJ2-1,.,TGTGCCAGCAGTTTAAGGGGAGGCTACAATGAGCAGTTCTTC,CASSLRGGYNEQFF
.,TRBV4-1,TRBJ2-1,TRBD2,TGCGCCAGCTGCCCGACTAGCGGCTCTTACAATGAGCAGTTCTTC,CASCPTSGSYNEQFF
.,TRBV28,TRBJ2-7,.,TGTGCCAGTCAGCGGAGTGACTCCTACGAGCAGTACTTC,CASQRSDSYEQYF
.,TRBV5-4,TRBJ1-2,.,TGTGCCAGCAGCTTGGCCGAGGGCCACTATGGCTACACCTTC,CASSLAEGHYGYTF
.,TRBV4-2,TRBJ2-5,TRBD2,TGTGCCAGCAGCCAAGGGACTAGAAAAGAGACCCAGTACTTC,CASSQGTRKETQYF
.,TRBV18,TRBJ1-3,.,TGTGCCAGCTCACAATACGACAGGGGAAACACCATATATTTT,CASSQYDRGNTIYF
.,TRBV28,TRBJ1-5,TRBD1,TGTGCCAGCAGTCGGACCGGGACAGGCGGTCAGCCCCAGCATTTT,CASSRTGTGGQPQHF
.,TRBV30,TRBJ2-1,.,TGTGCCTGGAGTGTCCGTTACAATGAGCAGTTCTTC,CAWSVRYNEQFF
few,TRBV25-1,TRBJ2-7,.,TGTGCCAGCGCTACCCCATGGAGCTCCTACGAGCAGTACTTC,CASATPWSSYEQYF
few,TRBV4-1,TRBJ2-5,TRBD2,TGCGCCAGCAGCCAAGTGACTAGCGGGAGAGAGACCCAGTACTTC,CASSQVTSGRETQYF
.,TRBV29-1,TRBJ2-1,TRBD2,TGCAGCGCCCCCTGGACTAGCGGCATCTACAATGAGCAGTTCTTC,CSAPWTSGIYNEQFF
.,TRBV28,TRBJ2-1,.,TGTGCCAGCAGGGACGGGGGCCGCAATGAGCAGTTCTTC,CASRDGGRNEQFF
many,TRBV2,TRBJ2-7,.,TGTGCCAGCAGTGAGTTCTACGAGCAGTACTTC,CASSEFYEQYF
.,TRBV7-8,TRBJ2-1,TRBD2,TGTGCCAGCAGCCTAGCGGGAGTTACCGATGAGCAGTTCTTC,CASSLAGVTDEQFF
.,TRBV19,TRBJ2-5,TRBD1,TGTGCCAGTAGTGAAATACAGGGGGCTGGGCAAGAGACCCAGTACTTC,CASSEIQGAGQETQYF
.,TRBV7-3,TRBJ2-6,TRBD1,TGTGCCAGCAGCCCGACGGGACAGTACGGGGCCAACGTCCTGACTTTC,CASSPTGQYGANVLTF
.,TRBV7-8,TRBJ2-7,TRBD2,TGTGCCAGCAGCTTATTGACTAGCGGGAGTTACGAGCAGTACTTC,CASSLLTSGSYEQYF
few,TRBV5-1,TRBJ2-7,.,TGCGCCAGCAGCTTGACCGGAGCCCGGCTCTACGAGCAGTACTTC,CASSLTGARLYEQYF
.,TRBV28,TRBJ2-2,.,TGTGCCAGCAGTTTTAAGGTACAGGGTGGCGCGAACACCGGGGAGCTGTTTTTT,CASSFKVQGGANTGELFF
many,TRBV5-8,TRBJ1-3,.,TGTGCCAGCAGCTTTCGTCAGCACTCTGGAAACACCATATATTTT,CASSFRQHSGNTIYF
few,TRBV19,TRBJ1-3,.,TGTGCCAGTAGCGACGACGGAGGTGGAAACACCATATATTTT,CASSDDGGGNTIYF
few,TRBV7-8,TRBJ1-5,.,TGTGCCAGCAGGGGGCCCGACTGGAGGCAGCCCCAGCATTTT,CASRGPDWRQPQHF
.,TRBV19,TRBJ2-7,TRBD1,TGTGCCAGTAGTATCGCAGGGGGCTCCTACGAGCAGTACTTC,CASSIAGGSYEQYF
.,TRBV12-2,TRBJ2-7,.,TGTGCAAGTCGCCCTCTAGCGGGACTCTCCTACGAGCAGTACTTC,CASRPLAGLSYEQYF
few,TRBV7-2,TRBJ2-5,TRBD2,TGTGCCAGCAGTCTAGCGGGGGGCGACCAAGAGACCCAGTACTTC,CASSLAGGDQETQYF
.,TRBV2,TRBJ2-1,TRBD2,TGTGCCAGCAGTCCGGGACTAGGGGTCTACAATGAGCAGTTCTTC,CASSPGLGVYNEQFF
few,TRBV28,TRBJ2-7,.,TGTGCCAGCAGTCCCCCGGACAGCCTGGAGCAGTACTTC,CASSPPDSLEQYF
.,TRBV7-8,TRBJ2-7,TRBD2,TGTGCCAGCAGCCAGGGACTAGGGGATCTCGAGCAGTACTTC,CASSQGLGDLEQYF
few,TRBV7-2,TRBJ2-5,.,TGTGCCAGCAGCTTAGCGCATGGGGGGGAGACCCAGTACTTC,CASSLAHGGETQYF